This is a list of T cell receptor beta chains from one sample in a study of blood T cell repertoires in COVID-19. Sequencing used immunoSEQ multiplex PCR; TCRdb keeps in-frame clones, though not all of them. The sample records 80,000 to 95,000 clones, 80% to 90% being singletons. Sequences were obtained from peripheral blood. The receptors were sampled from a man aged 50-59 years with active or convalescent COVID-19. Each CDR3 is given with its conserved first and last residue. Each record gives: V gene, D gene, clone size, J gene, CDR3 DNA, CDR3 protein. D genes are given only for firm matches. Clone size, where shown, is once, few, many, or a class for clones that have expanded.

v_call: TRBV4-1
d_call: TRBD1
clone_size: NA
j_call: TRBJ2-5
cdr3_nt: TGCGCCAGCAGCCTATCGCAGACGGGGACAGTCGCCCAAGAGACCCAGTACTTC
cdr3_aa: CASSLSQTGTVAQETQYF

v_call: TRBV4-1
d_call: TRBD1
clone_size: NA
j_call: TRBJ2-7
cdr3_nt: TGCGCCAGCAGCCTAACCGGGACAGGTAGCTCCTACGAGCAGTACTTC
cdr3_aa: CASSLTGTGSSYEQYF

v_call: TRBV4-1
d_call: TRBD2
clone_size: few
j_call: TRBJ2-1
cdr3_nt: TGCGCCAGCAGCCAGGCCAGGGCTAGCGGGAACAATGAGCAGTTCTTC
cdr3_aa: CASSQARASGNNEQFF

v_call: TRBV6-6
d_call: NA
clone_size: NA
j_call: TRBJ1-1
cdr3_nt: TGTGCCAGCAGCCGGACAGTGTCACTGATGAACACTGAAGCTTTCTTT
cdr3_aa: CASSRTVSLMNTEAFF

v_call: TRBV19
d_call: NA
clone_size: NA
j_call: TRBJ1-6
cdr3_nt: TGTGCCAGTGGGCAGTCCTATAATTCACCCCTCCACTTT
cdr3_aa: CASGQSYNSPLHF

v_call: TRBV2
d_call: TRBD2
clone_size: NA
j_call: TRBJ2-1
cdr3_nt: TGTGCCAGCGAGGTCGGGAGGTCGGGGAATGAGCAGTTCTTC
cdr3_aa: CASEVGRSGNEQFF

v_call: TRBV9
d_call: NA
clone_size: NA
j_call: TRBJ1-4
cdr3_nt: TGTGCCAGCAGCGTAGAGGGGCATGGGGGGGCACGTGAAAAACTGTTTTTT
cdr3_aa: CASSVEGHGGAREKLFF

v_call: TRBV14
d_call: TRBD2
clone_size: once
j_call: TRBJ2-2
cdr3_nt: TGTGCCAGCAGCCAATTACTAGCGGGGGCTAACACCGGGGAGCTGTTTTTT
cdr3_aa: CASSQLLAGANTGELFF

v_call: TRBV27
d_call: NA
clone_size: NA
j_call: TRBJ1-4
cdr3_nt: TGTGCCAGCAGTTTATTGTCGGCAACTAATGAAAAACTGTTTTTT
cdr3_aa: CASSLLSATNEKLFF

v_call: TRBV6-5
d_call: NA
clone_size: NA
j_call: TRBJ2-1
cdr3_nt: TGTGCCAGCAGGGGAGTCTACAATGAGCAGTTCTTC
cdr3_aa: CASRGVYNEQFF

v_call: TRBV18
d_call: NA
clone_size: NA
j_call: TRBJ1-5
cdr3_nt: TGTGCCAGCTCACAAGGACAGAATCAGCCCCAGCATTTT
cdr3_aa: CASSQGQNQPQHF

v_call: TRBV4-1
d_call: TRBD1
clone_size: NA
j_call: TRBJ2-7
cdr3_nt: TGCGCCAGCAGCCGAATCCCCGGGACAGGGGCCTACGAGCAGTACTTC
cdr3_aa: CASSRIPGTGAYEQYF

v_call: TRBV9
d_call: NA
clone_size: NA
j_call: TRBJ2-2
cdr3_nt: TGTGCCAGCAGCTCCCTAGCAGCTAACACCGGGGAGCTGTTTTTT
cdr3_aa: CASSSLAANTGELFF

v_call: TRBV11-2
d_call: TRBD2
clone_size: NA
j_call: TRBJ2-4
cdr3_nt: TGTGCCAGCAGCCCAAGACTAGCGGGGACCTCAAACATTCAGTACTTC
cdr3_aa: CASSPRLAGTSNIQYF

v_call: TRBV5-4
d_call: NA
clone_size: once
j_call: TRBJ2-7
cdr3_nt: TGTGCCAGCAGCCCCACAGAGGGGGGGCCGGGGGAGCAGTACTTC
cdr3_aa: CASSPTEGGPGEQYF

v_call: TRBV9
d_call: TRBD1
clone_size: NA
j_call: TRBJ2-7
cdr3_nt: TGTGCCAGCAGCCCTACCGGGACAGCCTCCTACGAGCAGTACTTC
cdr3_aa: CASSPTGTASYEQYF

v_call: TRBV9
d_call: TRBD2
clone_size: NA
j_call: TRBJ2-2
cdr3_nt: TGTGCCAGCAGCGGTATACTAGCGGGCACCGGGGAGCTGTTTTTT
cdr3_aa: CASSGILAGTGELFF

v_call: TRBV5-4
d_call: TRBD1
clone_size: NA
j_call: TRBJ1-5
cdr3_nt: TGTGCCAGCAGTCTAGGACAGGGTAGCAATCAGCCCCAGCATTTT
cdr3_aa: CASSLGQGSNQPQHF

v_call: TRBV6-5
d_call: NA
clone_size: NA
j_call: TRBJ1-1
cdr3_nt: TGTGCCAGCAGTTACACCAGGAACACTGAAGCTTTCTTT
cdr3_aa: CASSYTRNTEAFF

v_call: TRBV24-1
d_call: NA
clone_size: NA
j_call: TRBJ1-5
cdr3_nt: TGTGCCACCAGCCTCCCAGGGGAAGGTCAGCCCCAGCATTTT
cdr3_aa: CATSLPGEGQPQHF

v_call: TRBV6-6
d_call: NA
clone_size: once
j_call: TRBJ2-7
cdr3_nt: TGTGCCAGCAGTTACCAGTACGAGCAGTACTTC
cdr3_aa: CASSYQYEQYF

v_call: TRBV4-3
d_call: NA
clone_size: NA
j_call: TRBJ1-6
cdr3_nt: TGCGCCAGCAGCCCCGGACGGGGAAATTCACCCCTCCACTTT
cdr3_aa: CASSPGRGNSPLHF

v_call: TRBV7-9
d_call: NA
clone_size: few
j_call: TRBJ2-2
cdr3_nt: TGTGCCAGCAGCCCGAGGGACGGGGAGCTGTTTTTT
cdr3_aa: CASSPRDGELFF

v_call: TRBV25-1
d_call: NA
clone_size: once
j_call: TRBJ2-7
cdr3_nt: TGTGCCAGGGACTGGAGCGGGCGGACCTACGAGCAGTACTTC
cdr3_aa: CARDWSGRTYEQYF

v_call: TRBV27
d_call: NA
clone_size: once
j_call: TRBJ2-7
cdr3_nt: TGTGCCAGCAGCCCCCTAGAGGGTTTCTACGAGCAGTACTTC
cdr3_aa: CASSPLEGFYEQYF

v_call: TRBV19
d_call: TRBD2
clone_size: few
j_call: TRBJ2-4
cdr3_nt: TGTGCCAGTAGTAGTCCTCAACTAGCGGGGGGCGTTATAGCCAAAAACATTCAGTACTTC
cdr3_aa: CASSSPQLAGGVIAKNIQYF

v_call: TRBV15
d_call: NA
clone_size: NA
j_call: TRBJ2-1
cdr3_nt: TGTGCCACCAGCAGAGATGCGGGTCTGCCATCAAATGAGCAGTTCTTC
cdr3_aa: CATSRDAGLPSNEQFF

v_call: TRBV2
d_call: TRBD1
clone_size: NA
j_call: TRBJ2-1
cdr3_nt: TGTGCCAGCAGGACAGGGGCCTCCAATGAGCAGTTCTTC
cdr3_aa: CASRTGASNEQFF

v_call: TRBV6-2/TRBV6-3
d_call: TRBD1
clone_size: NA
j_call: TRBJ2-3
cdr3_nt: TGTGCCAGCAGCCGCCCCGGGACAGGGCCACGAGATACGCAGTATTTT
cdr3_aa: CASSRPGTGPRDTQYF

v_call: TRBV6-6
d_call: NA
clone_size: NA
j_call: TRBJ1-3
cdr3_nt: TGTGCCAGCAGTTACTATCGAGCTAGCTCTGGAAACACCATATATTTT
cdr3_aa: CASSYYRASSGNTIYF

v_call: TRBV28
d_call: TRBD2
clone_size: NA
j_call: TRBJ2-1
cdr3_nt: TGTGCCAGCAGTCCCGCCACTAGCGGGATTTACAATGAGCAGTTCTTC
cdr3_aa: CASSPATSGIYNEQFF

v_call: TRBV5-4
d_call: TRBD1
clone_size: NA
j_call: TRBJ1-4
cdr3_nt: TGTGCCAGCAGCCGCCCAGTATCGGACAGACGGACGTGGTGGACAGGCGGACGGTTTTTT
cdr3_aa: CASSRPVSDRRTWWTGGRFF

v_call: TRBV7-8
d_call: NA
clone_size: NA
j_call: TRBJ2-7
cdr3_nt: TGTGCCAGCAGCTTAGGTGGCCCCCTCGAGCAGTACTTC
cdr3_aa: CASSLGGPLEQYF

v_call: TRBV19
d_call: TRBD1
clone_size: NA
j_call: TRBJ1-5
cdr3_nt: TGTGCCAGTAGTTCAAGACAGGGTCTCAATCAGCCCCAGCATTTT
cdr3_aa: CASSSRQGLNQPQHF

v_call: TRBV7-8
d_call: NA
clone_size: NA
j_call: TRBJ2-7
cdr3_nt: TGTGCCAGCAGCTTTCCCTCCGGGTCGAGCTCCTACGAGCAGTACTTC
cdr3_aa: CASSFPSGSSSYEQYF

v_call: TRBV6-2/TRBV6-3
d_call: NA
clone_size: NA
j_call: TRBJ1-5
cdr3_nt: TGTGCCAGCAGTTACTTAGGGGATCAGCCCCAGCATTTT
cdr3_aa: CASSYLGDQPQHF

v_call: TRBV3-1/TRBV3-2
d_call: TRBD2
clone_size: NA
j_call: TRBJ2-1
cdr3_nt: TGTGCCAGCAGACGCTTCTTAGCGGGAGATAGCGATGAGCAGTTCTTC
cdr3_aa: CASRRFLAGDSDEQFF